This is a list of T cell receptor beta chains from one sample in a study of sequential checkpoint blockade in melanoma. This table comes from immunoSEQ multiplex PCR, and its TCRdb copy is limited to in-frame clones, with some not included. The top ten clones hold 45% to 50% of a sample with some 6,200 clones, roughly 53% of them seen once. The material was CD8+ T cells sorted from blood (inferred from file names), obtained from a patient given nivolumab and ipilimumab in sequence. Source of these receptors: a human donor with melanoma. Each CDR3 is given with its conserved first and last residue. The order of the fields is V gene, J gene, clone size, D gene, CDR3 DNA, CDR3 protein. The D gene is left open where the match is weak. Size values are once, few and many counts, or a class for expanded clones, and some rows have none.

TRBV28	TRBJ2-7	-	-	TGTGCCACCGGTTACGAGCAGTACTTC	CATGYEQYF
TRBV27	TRBJ1-4	few	TRBD1	TGTGCCAGCAGTTTTCAAGGGACAGTCCAAAAACTGTTTTTT	CASSFQGTVQKLFF
TRBV6-1	TRBJ2-7	few	-	TGTGCCAGCAGTGGTCTACATGGGGCGGACTCCTACGAGCAGTACTTC	CASSGLHGADSYEQYF
TRBV6-1	TRBJ2-1	few	-	TGTGCCAGCACCTCACCGGGAATGATTCATGAGCAGTTCTTC	CASTSPGMIHEQFF
TRBV2	TRBJ2-1	-	TRBD1	TGTGCCATCTCGTGGCGTGGGGACAGAAAGTACAATGAGCAGTTCTTC	CAISWRGDRKYNEQFF
TRBV6-5	TRBJ2-2	-	TRBD2	TGTGCCAGCAGTTGGACTAGCGGGAGGGCCAATGGGGAGCTGTTTTTT	CASSWTSGRANGELFF
TRBV7-6	TRBJ2-1	few	-	TGTGCCAGCAGCTCGAGTCATGAGCAGTTCTTC	CASSSSHEQFF
TRBV27	TRBJ1-1	-	-	TGTGCCAGCAGGGTGGTGCAGGGGCATACTGAAGCTTTCTTT	CASRVVQGHTEAFF
TRBV9	TRBJ2-1	-	-	TGTGCCAGCAGCGGGAGGGCGCACAATGAGCAGTTCTTC	CASSGRAHNEQFF
TRBV4-1	TRBJ2-3	-	TRBD2	TGCGCCAGCAGCCAACCCTCACTAGCGGGAGTTACGCAGTATTTT	CASSQPSLAGVTQYF
TRBV9	TRBJ2-7	-	-	TGTGCCAGCAGCGTAGGCCGGGGGAGCTCCTACGAGCAGTACTTC	CASSVGRGSSYEQYF
TRBV7-9	TRBJ1-3	many	-	TGTGCCGGATCGGGGGGGCAAGGAAACACCATATATTTT	CAGSGGQGNTIYF
TRBV6-1	TRBJ2-1	few	TRBD2	TGTGCCGGCGCAATTACTAGCGGGAGCGTCAATGAGCAGTTCTTC	CAGAITSGSVNEQFF
TRBV4-3	TRBJ1-5	once	-	TGCGCCAGCAGCCAAGATATTATTACGACAGTCAATCAGCCCCAGCATTTT	CASSQDIITTVNQPQHF
TRBV7-9	TRBJ1-2	once	-	TGTGCCAGCACCTTAGTGCAGGGGCGAAACTATGGCTACACCTTC	CASTLVQGRNYGYTF
TRBV10-3	TRBJ1-1	few	-	TGTGCCATCAGTGAAACAGGGCTAGGGACTGAAGCTTTCTTT	CAISETGLGTEAFF
TRBV4-1	TRBJ2-1	-	TRBD2	TGCGCCAGCAGCCAAGATCAGGAGCGGGGGGCCTACAATGAGCAGTTCTTC	CASSQDQERGAYNEQFF
TRBV6-6	TRBJ2-7	once	TRBD1	TGTGCCAGCAGTTACCCCAACCCACAGGGGGCCTACGAGCAGTACTTC	CASSYPNPQGAYEQYF
TRBV7-8	TRBJ1-5	few	-	TGTGCCAGCAGTTCGACGACCGGGACCAGGGACTTGCCCCAGCATTTT	CASSSTTGTRDLPQHF
TRBV28	TRBJ2-1	-	TRBD2	TGTGCCAGCAGTTTAAGGGGCGGGAGGAGGGTTGAGCAGTTCTTC	CASSLRGGRRVEQFF
TRBV9	TRBJ2-7	-	TRBD2	TGTGCCAGCTCGTCTGGGGGGGGGACCTACGAGCAGTACTTC	CASSSGGGTYEQYF
TRBV27	TRBJ1-1	-	-	TGTGCCAGCAGTTTAGGGTGGACAAGAAACACTGAAGCTTTCTTT	CASSLGWTRNTEAFF
TRBV9	TRBJ2-7	few	TRBD1	TGTGCCAGCAGCGTAGGAGGGACAGGGGGCAACGAGCAGTACTTC	CASSVGGTGGNEQYF
TRBV25-1	TRBJ1-1	once	-	TGTGCCGCAAACGCGGGGGGGGCTACTGAAGCTTTCTTT	CAANAGGATEAFF
TRBV6-5	TRBJ1-1	-	-	TGTGCCAGCAGTTACGGCGGGTTAGACACTGAAGCTTTCTTT	CASSYGGLDTEAFF
TRBV12-5	TRBJ2-2	-	-	TGTGCTAGTGGGCTGGCCGCGAACACCGGGGAGCTGTTTTTT	CASGLAANTGELFF
TRBV27	TRBJ2-7	-	-	TGTGCCAGCAGTTTAGGAGGATACGAGCAGTACTTC	CASSLGGYEQYF
TRBV28	TRBJ1-5	-	TRBD1	TGTGCCAGCAACCGACAGGGAGTCCATCAGCCCCAGCATTTT	CASNRQGVHQPQHF
TRBV4-1	TRBJ2-7	few	TRBD1	TGCGCCAGCAGCCAAAGGACAGGGCGCGAGCAGTACTTC	CASSQRTGREQYF
TRBV15	TRBJ1-5	few	TRBD1	TGTGCCACCAGCAGGAGGACAGGGGACAATCAGCCCCAGCATTTT	CATSRRTGDNQPQHF
TRBV6-4	TRBJ2-3	-	TRBD2	TGTGCCAGCAGTGACGGGACTAGCGGGGGCACAGATACGCAGTATTTT	CASSDGTSGGTDTQYF
TRBV4-3	TRBJ1-2	few	-	TGCGCCAGCAGCCAAGATCCAGCAGGGGATGGCTACACCTTC	CASSQDPAGDGYTF
TRBV4-3	TRBJ2-4	-	TRBD2	TGCGCCAGCAGCCCCTTCTCGAGCGGGAGTAAAGGCATTCAGTACTTC	CASSPFSSGSKGIQYF
TRBV23-1	TRBJ1-3	few	-	TGCGCCAGCAGTCAAACCCGAATCGTCCGCGCAACTGGAAACACCATATATTTT	CASSQTRIVRATGNTIYF